The rows below give T cell receptor beta chains drawn from one sample of a study of post-analysis software for immune sequencing data. TCRdb itself ran the PCR reads through MiXCR, one entry per CDR3 protein. The sample holds around 440,000 distinct CDR3 sequences; less than 45% are singletons and the top ten take 9.5% to 13%. The sample comprised blood. Receptors were obtained from a girl between 5 and 17 years old with multiple sclerosis. The CDR3 runs from the conserved cysteine through the conserved F or W. The order of the fields is D gene, V gene, J gene, clone size, CDR3 DNA, CDR3 protein. D genes are given only for firm matches. A row's size may be missing; if present it is once, few, many or a size class.

TRBD1	TRBV6-5	TRBJ1-2	.	TGTGCCAGCAGTCTAACAGGGGAACGAGGCTACACCTTC	CASSLTGERGYTF
.	TRBV5-1	TRBJ2-1	few	TGCGCCAGCAGCTTGGCACAGATTAGCTCCTACAATGAGCAGTTCTTC	CASSLAQISSYNEQFF
TRBD1	TRBV11-1	TRBJ2-7	few	TGTGCCAGCAGCTTAGACAGGGGGCGCCCCTACGAGCAGTACTTC	CASSLDRGRPYEQYF
.	TRBV29-1	TRBJ1-2	.	TGCAGCGTACGGTTATCCGGGAATGGCTACACCTTC	CSVRLSGNGYTF
.	TRBV5-5	TRBJ2-5	.	TGTGCCAGCAGCTTGAATCCCAGTCAAGAGACCCAGTACTTC	CASSLNPSQETQYF
TRBD2	TRBV28	TRBJ2-1	few	TGTGCCAGCAGACCTGGGACTAGGGGCAATGAGCAGTTCTTC	CASRPGTRGNEQFF
TRBD2	TRBV20-1	TRBJ2-3	.	TGCAGTTCTAGCGGGAGTAGAGATACGCAGTATTTT	CSSSGSRDTQYF
.	TRBV29-1	TRBJ2-3	.	TGCAGCGTCGCACTAATGAGCACAGATACGCAGTATTTT	CSVALMSTDTQYF
TRBD1	TRBV12-3/TRBV12-4	TRBJ2-7	.	TGTGCCAGCAGCCCCATTAGGACAGGGCCCCGCTCCTACGAGCAGTACTTC	CASSPIRTGPRSYEQYF
.	TRBV19	TRBJ1-2	.	TGTGCCAGTAGTATAGATCTCGGAATGTATGGCTACACCTTC	CASSIDLGMYGYTF
.	TRBV4-2	TRBJ2-7	few	TGTGCCAGCAGCCTGCCTTATGGCGAAGGGGGAAACGAGCAGTACTTC	CASSLPYGEGGNEQYF
.	TRBV27	TRBJ2-4	few	TGTGCCAGCAGTTCCCTAGCCAAAAACATTCAGTACTTC	CASSSLAKNIQYF
TRBD1	TRBV11-2	TRBJ2-1	once	TGTGCCAGCAGCGCCGGACAGGGGAACAATGAGCAGTTCTTC	CASSAGQGNNEQFF
.	TRBV7-2	TRBJ2-5	.	TGTGCCAGCAGCTCGCGACTAGTGACGCAAGAGACCCAGTACTTC	CASSSRLVTQETQYF
.	TRBV6-6	TRBJ1-2	.	TGTGCCAGCAGTTACGGAGGGGCGACCTATGGCTACACCTTC	CASSYGGATYGYTF
TRBD1	TRBV20-1	TRBJ1-2	.	TGCAGTGCTAGTTCCGACAGGGCCCTCCCCTATGGCTACACCTTC	CSASSDRALPYGYTF
TRBD2	TRBV29-1	TRBJ2-1	.	TGCAGCGTTAGCGGGAACTATGGCGATGAGCAGTTCTTC	CSVSGNYGDEQFF
TRBD1	TRBV4-2	TRBJ1-1	.	TGTGCCAGCAGCCAAGAATCGGCAGGGGGCTACGGCACTGAAGCTTTCTTT	CASSQESAGGYGTEAFF
.	TRBV7-2	TRBJ2-7	.	TGTGCCAGCAGCTTGTCCGGGACCGGGTTCGAGCAGTACTTC	CASSLSGTGFEQYF
.	TRBV6-6	TRBJ2-3	few	TGTGCCAGCACCATGGAGGGGGCGGCAGATACGCAGTATTTT	CASTMEGAADTQYF
TRBD1	TRBV15	TRBJ2-1	.	TGTGCCACCAGCAGAGTTATAGGAGACAGGGGCTACAATGAGCAGTTCTTC	CATSRVIGDRGYNEQFF
.	TRBV7-8	TRBJ2-5	few	TGTGCCAGCAGCCCCTACGCACAAGAGACCCAGTACTTC	CASSPYAQETQYF
TRBD1	TRBV11-2	TRBJ2-3	few	TGTGCCAGCAGCTTTTTCATCCAAGGGACAGGGTCCCCAGATACGCAGTATTTT	CASSFFIQGTGSPDTQYF
TRBD2	TRBV5-1	TRBJ2-5	once	TGCGCCAGCAGCGAAGGGACTAGCGGTTTGGAGACCCAGTACTTC	CASSEGTSGLETQYF
TRBD1	TRBV28	TRBJ2-7	few	TGTGCCAGCAGCCCATCCGCCGGGACAGGGGACTACGAGCAGTACTTC	CASSPSAGTGDYEQYF
.	TRBV20-1	TRBJ1-5	.	TGCAGTGCTAATAAGCAGGGCAATCAGCCCCAGCATTTT	CSANKQGNQPQHF
TRBD1	TRBV12-3/TRBV12-4	TRBJ2-5	.	TGTGCCAGCAGTCACCGGGACAGGGCAGGGGAGACCCAGTACTTC	CASSHRDRAGETQYF
TRBD2	TRBV6-6	TRBJ2-1	.	TGTGCCAGCAGTACTACTGGGGACTATCTCCAGAACAATGAGCAGTTCTTC	CASSTTGDYLQNNEQFF
TRBD2	TRBV7-2	TRBJ2-3	.	TGTGCCAGCAGCTTAGGGACTAGCGGGGGTGGGAGCACAGATACGCAGTATTTT	CASSLGTSGGGSTDTQYF
.	TRBV12-5	TRBJ2-5	few	TGTGCTAGTGGTCATGACACGGAAGAGACCCAGTACTTC	CASGHDTEETQYF
.	TRBV5-1	TRBJ1-1	.	TGCGCCAGCAGCTTGGCCGCCGGGCTGAACACTGAAGCTTTCTTT	CASSLAAGLNTEAFF
.	TRBV7-8	TRBJ2-7	few	TGTGCCAGCAGCCAAAAATACGAGCAGTACTTC	CASSQKYEQYF
TRBD2	TRBV20-1	TRBJ2-5	.	TGCAGTGCTGGAAGTGATCTAGCGGGAGGGGAAGAGACCCAGTACTTC	CSAGSDLAGGEETQYF
.	TRBV7-9	TRBJ1-2	.	TGTGCCAGCAGCCAAAACAGGGTCCGAGATGGCTACACCTTC	CASSQNRVRDGYTF
.	TRBV2	TRBJ2-7	.	TGTGCCAGCAGTGAAGACGGCTCCGGCGGCCACGAGCAGTACTTC	CASSEDGSGGHEQYF
.	TRBV28	TRBJ1-2	.	TGTGCCAGCAGCCCGACTGGGGGCCTGAGGGGCTACACCTTC	CASSPTGGLRGYTF
.	TRBV7-9	TRBJ2-3	.	TGTGCCGGCATGACATCCCGCACAGATACGCAGTATTTT	CAGMTSRTDTQYF
TRBD2	TRBV4-2	TRBJ2-7	few	TGTGCCAGCAGCCCTAGCGGTACCGTCGAGCAGTACTTC	CASSPSGTVEQYF
.	TRBV20-1	TRBJ2-7	.	TGCAGTCCGATACGCAGGGGCACCTACGAGCAGTACTTC	CSPIRRGTYEQYF
TRBD2	TRBV7-9	TRBJ2-7	.	TGTGCCAGCAGCTTAGAGGGGACCGGAGCGGGGGCTTACGAGCAGTACTTC	CASSLEGTGAGAYEQYF
.	TRBV12-3/TRBV12-4	TRBJ2-5	few	TGTGCCAGCAGTTTACCCGGGCCGGAGACCCAGTACTTC	CASSLPGPETQYF
.	TRBV28	TRBJ2-7	.	TGTGCCAGCAGATACAGGGTAGGCGAGCAGTACTTC	CASRYRVGEQYF
.	TRBV30	TRBJ1-1	.	TGTGCCTGGAGGAGACAGAGCCTGAACACTGAAGCTTTCTTT	CAWRRQSLNTEAFF
.	TRBV12-3/TRBV12-4	TRBJ2-1	once	TGTGCCAGCAATCCGGACAGCGCGAATGAGCAGTTCTTC	CASNPDSANEQFF
TRBD2	TRBV7-8	TRBJ2-7	few	TGTGCCAGCAGGATAGCGGGAGGGTCCTACGAGCAGTACTTC	CASRIAGGSYEQYF
.	TRBV5-1	TRBJ2-1	.	TGCGCCAGCAGCTTGTACGCGGGGAGCTCCTACAATGAGCAGTTCTTC	CASSLYAGSSYNEQFF
TRBD1	TRBV29-1	TRBJ1-1	.	TGCAGCGTTGACCACAGGGGATCTGAAGCTTTCTTT	CSVDHRGSEAFF
.	TRBV4-2	TRBJ1-2	.	TGTGCCAGCAGTCCGACAGCAAGGGATGGCTACACCTTC	CASSPTARDGYTF
TRBD2	TRBV15	TRBJ2-3	.	TGTGCCACCAGCAGAGAGACTAGCGGGAGTGGGTATGGGCAGTATTTT	CATSRETSGSGYGQYF
.	TRBV7-9	TRBJ2-6	.	TGTGCCAGCAGCCGAACGGGTGGGGCCAACGTCCTGACTTTC	CASSRTGGANVLTF
.	TRBV28	TRBJ1-4	few	TGTGCCAGCAGCAGACCCCGTACCCCTAATGAAAAACTGTTTTTT	CASSRPRTPNEKLFF